This TCR beta chain is from a study of blood T cell repertoires in COVID-19. Sequencing used immunoSEQ multiplex PCR; TCRdb keeps in-frame clones, though not all of them. The repertoire holds a few hundred thousand clones, with around nine tenths as singletons. The sample was PBMCs or T cells enriched from blood (not recorded which). The receptor comes from a woman aged 40 to 49 who had recovered from COVID-19.

The CDR3 DNA sequence: TGTGCCAGCAGTTACTTCCGAGGGTCTAACTATGGCTACACCTTC. It translates to CASSYFRGSNYGYTF. The genes are TRBV6-5 and TRBJ1-2; D uncertain. Germline V lookup: CDR1 MNHEY, CDR2 SVGAGI. CDR3 size: 15 residues. Trimming removed 1 base from V and 0 bases from J, with 9 bases in between.